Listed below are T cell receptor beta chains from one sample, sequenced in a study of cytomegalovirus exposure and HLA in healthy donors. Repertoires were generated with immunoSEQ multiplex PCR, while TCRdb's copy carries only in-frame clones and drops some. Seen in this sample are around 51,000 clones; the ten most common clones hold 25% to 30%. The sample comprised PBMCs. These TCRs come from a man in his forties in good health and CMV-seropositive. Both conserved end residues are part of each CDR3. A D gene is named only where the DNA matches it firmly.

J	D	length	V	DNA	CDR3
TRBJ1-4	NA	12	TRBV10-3	TGTGCCATCAGGGACTCGGATGAAAAACTGTTTTTT	CAIRDSDEKLFF
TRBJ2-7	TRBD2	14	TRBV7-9	TGTGCCAGCGACATAGCGGGAGGGCCTCTCGAGCAGTACTTC	CASDIAGGPLEQYF
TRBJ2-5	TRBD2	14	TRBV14	TGTGCCAGCAGCCAATTGGGGGGGATAGAGACCCAGTACTTC	CASSQLGGIETQYF
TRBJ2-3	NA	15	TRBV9	TGTGCCAGCAGCGTACAGGGCAGAAGCACAGATACGCAGTATTTT	CASSVQGRSTDTQYF
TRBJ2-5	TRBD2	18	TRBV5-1	TGCGCCAGCAGCTTGGGTCGGACTAGCGGGACGTACCAAGAGACCCAGTACTTC	CASSLGRTSGTYQETQYF
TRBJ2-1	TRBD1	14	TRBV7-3	TGTGCCAGCAGCTTAGGACAGGTCTACAATGAGCAGTTCTTC	CASSLGQVYNEQFF
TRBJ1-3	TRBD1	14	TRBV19	TGTGCCAGTAACTACAGGGGCTCTGGAAACACCATATATTTT	CASNYRGSGNTIYF
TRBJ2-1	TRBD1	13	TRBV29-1	TGCAGCGTTGATCCGGACAGGTCGACTGAGCAGCTCTTC	CSVDPDRSTEQLF
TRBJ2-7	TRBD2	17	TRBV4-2	TGTGCCAGCAGCCAAGAGGGTCCAGCGGGAGGGACGTACGAGCAGTACTTC	CASSQEGPAGGTYEQYF
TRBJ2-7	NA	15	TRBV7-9	TGTGCCAGCAGCTTAGCGCCCGACAGAGAATACGAGCAGTACTTC	CASSLAPDREYEQYF
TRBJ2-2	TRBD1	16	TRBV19	TGTGCCAGTAGCCCGGGACAGGGGCTTTCCACCGGGGAGCTGTTTTTT	CASSPGQGLSTGELFF
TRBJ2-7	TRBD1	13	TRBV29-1	TGCAGCGTTGAAGACGGGACAGGGGGCGAGCAGTACTTC	CSVEDGTGGEQYF
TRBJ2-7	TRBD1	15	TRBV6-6	TGTGCCAGCAGTTACTCCGGGGACAGAAGATACGAGCAGTACTTC	CASSYSGDRRYEQYF
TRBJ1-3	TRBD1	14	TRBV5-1	TGCGCCAGCAGTTGGACAGGGGGATCGGACACCATATATTTT	CASSWTGGSDTIYF
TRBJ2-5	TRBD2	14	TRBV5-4	TGTGCCAGCAGCCGGGGGGGAAGAGGGGAGACCCAGTACTTC	CASSRGGRGETQYF
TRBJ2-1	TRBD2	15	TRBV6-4	TGTGCCAGCAGTCCCGTGTTTAGCGGGAGCGGGGAGCAGTTCTTC	CASSPVFSGSGEQFF
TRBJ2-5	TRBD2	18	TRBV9	TGTGCCAGCAGCGTATCCTCCGGGACTAGCGGGGACCAAGAGACCCAGTACTTC	CASSVSSGTSGDQETQYF
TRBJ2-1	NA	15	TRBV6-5	TGTGCCAGCACCCTCGGGGGCGGGGGAGAAAATGAGCAGTTCTTC	CASTLGGGGENEQFF
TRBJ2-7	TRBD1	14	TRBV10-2	TGCGCCAGCAGTGAGCGGGACAGGAGCCACGAGCAGTACTTC	CASSERDRSHEQYF
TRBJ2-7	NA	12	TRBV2	TGTGCCAGCGGTCAGGGGCCCTACGAGCAGTACTTC	CASGQGPYEQYF